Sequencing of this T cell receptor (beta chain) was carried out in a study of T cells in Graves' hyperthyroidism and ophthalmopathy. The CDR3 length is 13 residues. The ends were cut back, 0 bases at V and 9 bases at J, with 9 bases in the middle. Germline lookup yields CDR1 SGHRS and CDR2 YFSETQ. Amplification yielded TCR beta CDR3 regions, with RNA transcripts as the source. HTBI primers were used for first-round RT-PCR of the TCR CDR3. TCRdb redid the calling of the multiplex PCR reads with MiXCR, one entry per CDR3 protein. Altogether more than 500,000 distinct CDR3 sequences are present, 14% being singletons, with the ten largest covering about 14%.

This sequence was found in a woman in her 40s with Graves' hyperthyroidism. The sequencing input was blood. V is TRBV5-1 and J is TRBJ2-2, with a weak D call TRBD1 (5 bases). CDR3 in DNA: TGCGCCAGCAGCTTGGCCCAGGGCCGGGAGCTGTTTTTT. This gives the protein CASSLAQGRELFF.